This T cell receptor beta chain was captured in a study of T cell repertoires in cytomegalovirus infection (dated by TCRdb to between 2018 and 2021). A note on the overall study: Recently identified HLA-C-restricted CMV epitopes, whose presentation resists viral immunomodulation, were targeted by peptide stimulations together with well-studied HLA-B-restricted epitopes. Because public TCR beta signatures pointed to carriage of CMV infection together with the matching HLA type, the HLA type of each donor mattered for the analysis. Study-level results and caveats: Carriers of CMV infection plus the relevant HLA type were discriminated by the cumulative frequency of public TCR beta family members in the study cohort and in an independent approximately 360-donor cohort. In the ex vivo response, HLA-C-restricted CMV-specific TCR beta clonotypes were dominant, and in two of eight donors the single most frequent clonotype came from this HLA-C-restricted group.

These reads were obtained on an Illumina HiSeq 1500. TCRdb reran the public reads through fastp at Q25 and MiXCR, keeping productive beta chains. Each CDR3 protein gets just one entry, which takes the most common genes and DNA from the rows behind it. The sample records around 750,000 distinct CDR3 sequences, approximately 29% of which are singletons. The ten largest account for approximately 13% of the sample. CDR1 and CDR2 are drawn from the germline V gene: SGHTA, FQGNSA. Measured from the cysteine to the phenylalanine, the CDR3 is 15 residues long. Left in the record is the CDR3 DNA by itself, 45 bases read in frame from the first base. The sample's treatment or condition label, in plain terms: in vitro stimulation with specific CMV peptide epitopes to enrich CMV-specific T cells. In regard to this clonotype: The antigen it recognizes is unknown. A much larger clone differs by one base, so this may be a read error.

This sample comprised cultured CD8+ T cells from PBMCs, obtained from culture after CMV antigen stimulation. The sequence was obtained from a human donor in good health (CMV status not recorded). Some clones in this sample may be carry-over from other donors' samples. This chain is built from TRBV7-2 and TRBJ1-1; D gene: possibly TRBD1, on 5 matching bases. CDR3 region: CANSLTGNANTEAFF. The DNA sequence follows: TGTGCCAACAGCCTTACAGGTAACGCGAACACTGAAGCTTTCTTT.